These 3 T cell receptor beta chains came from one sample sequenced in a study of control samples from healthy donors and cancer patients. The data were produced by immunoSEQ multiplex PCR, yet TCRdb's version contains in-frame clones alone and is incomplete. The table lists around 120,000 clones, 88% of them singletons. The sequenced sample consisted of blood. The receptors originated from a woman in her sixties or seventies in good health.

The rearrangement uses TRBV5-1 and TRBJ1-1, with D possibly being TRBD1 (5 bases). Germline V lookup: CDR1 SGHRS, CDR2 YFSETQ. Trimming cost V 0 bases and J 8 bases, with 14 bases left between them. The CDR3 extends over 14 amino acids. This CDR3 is CASSLDSRGMEAFF. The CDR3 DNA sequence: TGCGCCAGCAGCTTGGATTCTAGGGGAATGGAAGCTTTCTTT.

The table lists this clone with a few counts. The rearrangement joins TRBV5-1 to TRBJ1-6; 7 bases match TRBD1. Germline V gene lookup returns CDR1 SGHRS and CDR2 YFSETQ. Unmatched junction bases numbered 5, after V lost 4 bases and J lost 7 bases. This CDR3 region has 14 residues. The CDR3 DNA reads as TGCGCCAGCAGCCGCTTGGACAGGAATTCACCCCTCCACTTT. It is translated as CASSRLDRNSPLHF.

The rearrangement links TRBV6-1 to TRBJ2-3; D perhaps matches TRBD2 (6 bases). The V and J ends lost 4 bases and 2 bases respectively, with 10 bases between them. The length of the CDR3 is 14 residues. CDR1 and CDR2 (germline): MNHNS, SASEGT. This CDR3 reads CASSVAAPTDTQYF. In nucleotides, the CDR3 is TGTGCCAGCAGTGTAGCGGCCCCCACAGATACGCAGTATTTT.